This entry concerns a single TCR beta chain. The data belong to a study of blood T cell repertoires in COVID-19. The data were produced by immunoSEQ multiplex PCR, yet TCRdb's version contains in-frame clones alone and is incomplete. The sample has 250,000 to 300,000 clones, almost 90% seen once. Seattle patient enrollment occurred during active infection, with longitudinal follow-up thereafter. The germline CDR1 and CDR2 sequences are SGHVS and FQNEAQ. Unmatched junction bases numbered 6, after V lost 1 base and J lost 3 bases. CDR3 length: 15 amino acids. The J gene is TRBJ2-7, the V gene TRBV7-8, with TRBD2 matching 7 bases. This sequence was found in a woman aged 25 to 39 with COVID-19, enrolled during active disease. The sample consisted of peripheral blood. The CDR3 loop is CASSLGAGAGYEQYF. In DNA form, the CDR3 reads TGTGCCAGCAGCTTAGGGGCGGGAGCAGGCTACGAGCAGTACTTC.